This is a list of T cell receptor beta chains from one sample in a study of blood T cell repertoires in COVID-19. Sequencing was performed with immunoSEQ multiplex PCR; in TCRdb, only in-frame clones are kept and a portion is missing. The sample records about 100,000 clones, 79% being singletons. Sequenced input: peripheral blood. These receptors were collected from a woman over 75 with active or convalescent COVID-19. Each CDR3 is given with its conserved first and last residue. The order of the fields is CDR3 length, J gene, D gene, V gene, clone size, CDR3 DNA, CDR3 protein. D genes are given only for firm matches. Not all rows give a size; the values are once, few, many and, for expanded clones, a class.

15 TRBJ2-1 TRBD2 TRBV5-1 once TGCGCCAGCAGCTTGACTAGCGGGAAACACAATGAGCAGTTCTTC CASSLTSGKHNEQFF
15 TRBJ1-1 NA TRBV5-1 NA TGTGCCAGCAGCCCTGGAGGTGTCTCGAACACTGAAGCTTTCTTT CASSPGGVSNTEAFF
14 TRBJ2-2 TRBD1 TRBV24-1 NA TGTGCCACCATGGACAGGGCCAACACCGGGGAGCTGTTTTTT CATMDRANTGELFF
17 TRBJ2-5 TRBD2 TRBV24-1 NA TGTGCCACCAGTGATTCTGGACTAGCGGGAAAACAAGAGACCCAGTACTTC CATSDSGLAGKQETQYF
14 TRBJ1-2 NA TRBV29-1 few TGCAGCGTTGAGGAGGAGGAGGGGCTCTATGGCTACACCTTC CSVEEEEGLYGYTF
13 TRBJ2-7 NA TRBV5-5 once TGTGCCAGCAGCTTGGGGGGGCAGAATCAGCAGTACTTC CASSLGGQNQQYF
16 TRBJ2-1 NA TRBV28 NA TGTGCCAGCAGTTCCTTGTTGTGGAGAGTCAACAATGAGCAGTTCTTC CASSSLLWRVNNEQFF
13 TRBJ1-1 TRBD1 TRBV5-4 NA TGTGCCAGCAGCTCGGACAGGGAGATTCTCAAGGGATTT CASSSDREILKGF
19 TRBJ2-7 TRBD1 TRBV4-1 NA TGCGCCAGCAGCCGCCAGAGGGGGCAGGGAGAGGGTAAGGAATACGAGCAGTACTTC CASSRQRGQGEGKEYEQYF
15 TRBJ2-7 TRBD1 TRBV19 NA TGTGCCAGTAGTCCACGCGGGACAGGTCCCTACGAGCAGTACTTC CASSPRGTGPYEQYF